Shown below are 12 T cell receptor beta chains from a single sample sequenced in a study of cytomegalovirus exposure and HLA in healthy donors. PCR employed 60 Vbeta and 13 Jbeta primers. The protocol was immunoSEQ multiplex PCR, while the TCRdb copy is restricted to in-frame clones and leaves out a portion. In the table there are approximately 110,000 clones, nearly 15% of which are singletons. Sequenced material: PBMCs. These TCRs come from a female donor in good health and CMV-seronegative.

CDR3 in amino acids: CASRRQGDEQYF. CDR3 in DNA: TGTGCCAGCAGGCGACAGGGCGACGAGCAGTACTTC. This chain connects TRBV5-6 to TRBJ2-7; 7 bases are shared with TRBD1. J was trimmed by 5 bases and V by 5 bases; bases with no gene match: 4. The germline CDR1 and CDR2 sequences are SGHDT and YYEEEE. The CDR3 is 12 amino acids.

The CDR3 sequence: CANTEEGRSGELFF. The CDR3 DNA reads TGTGCCAACACTGAGGAGGGGCGTTCCGGGGAGCTGTTTTTT. V gene TRBV7-9 combines with J gene TRBJ2-2; a possible D gene is TRBD2 (6 bases). CDR1 is SEHNR and CDR2 is FQNEAQ in the germline V gene (reference sequence). Trimming left V 10 bases short and J 6 bases short, with 18 bases between. This CDR3 has 14 amino acids.

This clone was detected only a few times. V gene TRBV5-1 combines with J gene TRBJ1-1, with D perhaps TRBD1 (6 bases). Trimming shortened V by 4 bases and J by 4 bases, and 11 bases separated the two germline ends. This CDR3 spans 13 amino acids. Per germline, CDR1 SGHRS and CDR2 YFSETQ. The CDR3 spells CASSLQQGTEAFF. The CDR3 nucleotides are TGCGCCAGCAGCCTACAACAGGGCACTGAAGCTTTCTTT.

The chain uses TRBV4-3 and TRBJ2-7; 8 bases fit TRBD1. Trimming took 4 bases from V and 1 from J; bases not matched to a gene: 6. The CDR3 has 15 residues. The germline gives CDR1 LGHNA, CDR2 YSLEER. The DNA of the CDR3 is TGCGCCAGCAGCCCATCGGGACAGGCGTCCTACGAGCAGTACTTC. Its protein product is CASSPSGQASYEQYF.

This chain links TRBV29-1 with TRBJ2-1; TRBD1 is a possible D gene (5 bases). The germline V gene encodes CDR1 SQVTM and CDR2 ANQGSEA. Trimming took 4 bases from V and 2 from J, leaving 12 bases between them. The CDR3 covers 14 residues. In DNA, the CDR3 is TGCAGCGTTGGTTCCTGGGGCGCCTACAATGAGCAGTTCTTC. Amino acids: CSVGSWGAYNEQFF.

The rearrangement uses TRBV7-8 and TRBJ1-1, with TRBD1 matching over 9 bases. From germline, CDR1 is SGHVS and CDR2 FQNEAQ. This CDR3 comprises 14 residues. V was pared by 1 base and J by 4 bases, with 1 base of the junction left unmatched. Here the CDR3 reads CASSLVQGATEAFF. As DNA, the CDR3 is TGTGCCAGCAGCTTAGTACAGGGGGCCACTGAAGCTTTCTTT.

This clone was recorded a few times. The chain combines TRBV7-2 with TRBJ1-4, with a tentative D call TRBD1 (5 bases). V dropped 2 bases and J dropped 0 bases, with 7 bases sitting between them. Germline CDR1 and CDR2: SGHTA and FQGNSA. The CDR3 has 15 residues. The CDR3: CASSLRQSTNEKLFF. The CDR3 DNA sequence: TGTGCCAGCAGCTTACGACAGTCAACTAATGAAAAACTGTTTTTT. Filled out from reference TRBV7-2 and TRBJ1-4, the complete variable domain reads GAGVSQSPSNKVTEKGKDVELRCDPISGHTALYWYRQSLGQGLEFLIYFQGNSAPDKSGLPSDRFSAERTGGSVSTLTIQRTQQEDSAVYLCASSLRQSTNEKLFFGSGTQLSVL.

This rearrangement joins TRBV5-4 to TRBJ2-3; D is possibly TRBD2 (5 bases). CDR3 length: 13 residues. Per the germline V gene, CDR1 is SGHNT and CDR2 is YYREEE (reference sequence). The V end lost 3 bases, the J end lost 0 bases, and 5 bases lay between the germline ends. The CDR3 region has the DNA TGTGCCAGCAGCTGGACTAGCACAGATACGCAGTATTTT. It specifies CASSWTSTDTQYF.

V and J are TRBV2 and TRBJ1-3; D call uncertain. Germline assignment: CDR1 SNHLY and CDR2 FYNNEI. The CDR3 consists of 13 residues. V lost 7 bases, J lost 4 bases, and 11 bases lay in between. CDR3 residues: CASIAGRGNTIYF. The CDR3, as DNA: TGTGCCAGCATTGCGGGGAGAGGAAACACCATATATTTT. The entire variable domain, with the rest obtained from reference TRBV2 and TRBJ1-3, is as follows: EPEVTQTPSHQVTQMGQEVILRCVPISNHLYFYWYRQILGQKVEFLVSFYNNEISEKSEIFDDQFSVERPDGSNFTLKIRSTKLEDSAMYFCASIAGRGNTIYFGEGSWLTVV.

This clone came up a few times. The V and J genes are TRBV6-5 and TRBJ2-3; TRBD2 agrees at 7 bases. The CDR3 has 16 amino acids. V lost 0 bases, J lost 0 bases, and 3 bases stayed unmatched. Germline V lookup: CDR1 MNHEY, CDR2 SVGAGI. The CDR3 DNA follows: TGTGCCAGCAGTTACTCGGGGCGGGGGAGCACAGATACGCAGTATTTT. Its protein is CASSYSGRGSTDTQYF.

The CDR3 nucleotides are TGCGCCAGCAGTGGACAGGGGTGGGGAGTCACTGAAGCTTTCTTT. Its translation is CASSGQGWGVTEAFF. J is TRBJ1-1 and V is TRBV10-2; 8 bases fit TRBD1. The V gene end was trimmed by 4 bases and the J gene end by 4 bases; junction bases not matched to a gene: 8. The CDR3 consists of 15 residues. Germline values: CDR1 WSHSY, CDR2 SAAADI.

The chain carries TRBV15 and TRBJ1-3; the D gene is possibly TRBD1 (5 bases). The V gene lost 1 base and the J gene lost 4 bases, with 14 bases spanning the gap. This CDR3 is built from 16 residues. Germline V CDR1 and CDR2: LNHNV, YYDKDF (reference sequence). The CDR3 sequence: CATSRVGGGEGNTIYF. CDR3 nucleotides: TGTGCCACCAGCAGAGTCGGGGGGGGAGAAGGAAACACCATATATTTT.